This entry describes one T cell receptor (beta chain). Its antigen is as yet unknown. The data derive from a study of cytomegalovirus exposure and HLA in healthy donors. The PCR employed 60 Vbeta primers together with 13 Jbeta primers. Sequencing was performed with immunoSEQ multiplex PCR; in TCRdb, only in-frame clones are kept and a portion is missing. The top ten clones hold less than 3% of a sample with under 150,000 clones, 82% of them seen once. Study-wide findings and caveats: The records held CMV serostatus as the only immune exposure information. In a later analysis, V- and J-gene trimming of beta chains associated with a DCLRE1C missense variant, replicated independently.

CDR1 and CDR2 (germline): LNHNV, YYDKDF (reference sequence). The CDR3 loop spans 12 amino acids. With 1 base removed from V and 8 bases from J, the gap between germline ends came to 6 bases. Each donor was healthy, and each was a bone marrow donor. Sequences were obtained from PBMCs. The clonotype comes from a male donor in good health and CMV-seronegative. The V call is TRBV15, the J call TRBJ1-3; no definite D call. CDR3 DNA sequence: TGTGCCACCAGCAGAGGGGAGGACACCATATATTTT. It is translated as CATSRGEDTIYF.